This paragraph reports one TCR beta chain. What it binds is unknown. The data are from a study of shared clonotypes between healthy human individuals. For every subset, genomic DNA was evenly distributed across several immunoSEQ plates. Profiling relied on immunoSEQ multiplex PCR, and the TCRdb table lists in-frame clones only, not all of them. In the table there are some 2 million clones, roughly 94% of which are singletons. Regarding the study as a whole: Blood alone was sampled, and tissue repertoires likely differ. A handful of donors showed sharing of approximately 5% of naive CD4 clonotypes.

Naive CD8 cells comprised CD45RO-negative, CCR7-positively selected cells, excluding terminally differentiated effector memory CD45RA+ cells. The V and J ends lost 7 bases and 5 bases respectively, with 12 bases between them. From germline, CDR1 is LNHDA and CDR2 SQIVND (reference sequence). This CDR3 is 12 amino acids long. The clonotype comes from a man aged 18-30 years in good health. The chain is built from TRBV19 and TRBJ2-7; D may be TRBD1 (7 bases). Sequences were obtained from naive CD8+ T cells sorted from blood. The CDR3 nucleotides read TGTGCCAGTACAGGGGGGCATCACGAGCAGTACTTC. Translated: CASTGGHHEQYF.